This T cell receptor beta chain comes out of a study of patients and donors after allogeneic stem cell transplantation. TCRdb re-called the RT-PCR reads with MiXCR, one entry per CDR3 protein. This table has about 110,000 distinct CDR3 sequences, around 36% appearing once. This CDR3 comprises 15 residues. V shed 6 bases and J shed 0 bases, with 12 bases lying between them. Germline lookup yields CDR1 MNHNS and CDR2 SASEGT. A few counts support this clonotype. The TCR was taken from a human donor who was either an allogeneic HSCT recipient or a stem cell or donor lymphocyte infusion donor (not recorded which). It is not recorded whose cells these are; they may come from a transplant donor. This chain connects TRBV6-1 to TRBJ1-3; tentatively, D is TRBD1 (6 bases). The sample comprised blood, either unsorted or a sorted T cell fraction (not recorded which). The CDR3 is CASRDRTISGNTIYF. The CDR3 coding sequence is TGTGCCAGCAGGGACAGAACGATCTCTGGAAACACCATATATTTT.